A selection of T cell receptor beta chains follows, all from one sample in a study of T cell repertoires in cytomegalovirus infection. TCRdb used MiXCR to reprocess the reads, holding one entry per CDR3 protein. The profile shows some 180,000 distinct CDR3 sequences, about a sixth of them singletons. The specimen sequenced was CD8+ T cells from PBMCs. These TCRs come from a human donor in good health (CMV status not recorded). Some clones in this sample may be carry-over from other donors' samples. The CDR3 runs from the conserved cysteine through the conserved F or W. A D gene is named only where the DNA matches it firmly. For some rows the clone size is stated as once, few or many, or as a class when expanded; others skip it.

CDR3aa: CASSQEDRVTGELFF
CDR3nt: TGCGCCAGCAGCCAAGAGGACAGGGTAACCGGGGAGCTGTTTTTT
d_gene: TRBD1
abundance: .
j_gene: TRBJ2-2
v_gene: TRBV4-3

CDR3aa: CASSQRLGVNTEAFF
CDR3nt: TGCGCCAGCAGCCAACGTCTGGGGGTGAACACTGAAGCTTTCTTT
d_gene: .
abundance: few
j_gene: TRBJ1-1
v_gene: TRBV4-1

CDR3aa: CASSLEVTPYQPQHF
CDR3nt: TGTGCCAGCAGCTTAGAGGTTACCCCGTATCAGCCCCAGCATTTT
d_gene: .
abundance: .
j_gene: TRBJ1-5
v_gene: TRBV7-2

CDR3aa: CASSLIKGETQYF
CDR3nt: TGTGCCAGCAGCTTAATCAAGGGAGAGACCCAGTACTTC
d_gene: .
abundance: .
j_gene: TRBJ2-5
v_gene: TRBV7-6

CDR3aa: CAIRRIDSSYEQYF
CDR3nt: TGTGCCATTAGGCGTATTGACAGTTCCTACGAGCAGTACTTC
d_gene: .
abundance: .
j_gene: TRBJ2-7
v_gene: TRBV28

CDR3aa: CASSLVQASGVETQYF
CDR3nt: TGTGCCAGCAGCTTAGTCCAGGCTAGCGGGGTCGAGACCCAGTACTTC
d_gene: TRBD2
abundance: .
j_gene: TRBJ2-5
v_gene: TRBV7-9

CDR3aa: CASSFVPYEQYF
CDR3nt: TGTGCCAGCAGCTTTGTTCCCTACGAGCAGTACTTC
d_gene: .
abundance: .
j_gene: TRBJ2-7
v_gene: TRBV7-9

CDR3aa: CASSPHLSFTDTQYF
CDR3nt: TGTGCCAGCAGTCCCCACCTCTCATTCACAGATACGCAGTATTTT
d_gene: .
abundance: .
j_gene: TRBJ2-3
v_gene: TRBV27

CDR3aa: CSVEHRGYEQYF
CDR3nt: TGCAGCGTTGAGCACAGGGGCTACGAGCAGTACTTC
d_gene: TRBD1
abundance: few
j_gene: TRBJ2-7
v_gene: TRBV29-1

CDR3aa: CASSSVRDSTRNTQYF
CDR3nt: TGTGCCAGCAGTTCCGTCCGGGACTCCACGAGGAATACGCAGTATTTT
d_gene: .
abundance: many
j_gene: TRBJ2-3
v_gene: TRBV3-1

CDR3aa: CAISGAPQQGGQETQYF
CDR3nt: TGTGCCATCAGTGGGGCCCCCCAACAGGGAGGACAAGAGACCCAGTACTTC
d_gene: .
abundance: few
j_gene: TRBJ2-5
v_gene: TRBV10-3

CDR3aa: CASSPDNEQFF
CDR3nt: TGTGCCAGCAGCCCGGACAATGAGCAGTTCTTC
d_gene: .
abundance: .
j_gene: TRBJ2-1
v_gene: TRBV7-8

CDR3aa: CASSLNLPGDTQYF
CDR3nt: TGTGCCAGCAGCTTAAATCTCCCGGGAGATACGCAGTATTTT
d_gene: .
abundance: few
j_gene: TRBJ2-3
v_gene: TRBV7-3

CDR3aa: CASSFAVYSNQPQHF
CDR3nt: TGTGCCAGCAGTTTTGCGGTCTATAGCAATCAGCCCCAGCATTTT
d_gene: .
abundance: .
j_gene: TRBJ1-5
v_gene: TRBV28

CDR3aa: CASSTGGTFDGYTF
CDR3nt: TGTGCCAGCAGTACAGGGGGCACCTTCGATGGCTACACCTTC
d_gene: TRBD1
abundance: few
j_gene: TRBJ1-2
v_gene: TRBV12-3/TRBV12-4

CDR3aa: CASSLAALLAGGPDEQFF
CDR3nt: TGTGCCAGCAGCTTAGCGGCGCTACTAGCGGGGGGGCCAGACGAGCAGTTCTTC
d_gene: TRBD2
abundance: .
j_gene: TRBJ2-1
v_gene: TRBV7-8

CDR3aa: CASSLGGRGRYTEAFF
CDR3nt: TGTGCCAGCAGTTTAGGGGGACGGGGTAGGTACACTGAAGCTTTCTTT
d_gene: .
abundance: few
j_gene: TRBJ1-1
v_gene: TRBV12-3/TRBV12-4

CDR3aa: CSGLTGPQDGYTF
CDR3nt: TGCAGCGGCCTGACAGGCCCCCAAGATGGCTACACCTTC
d_gene: .
abundance: .
j_gene: TRBJ1-2
v_gene: TRBV29-1

CDR3aa: CSVVGPGGGPGANVLTF
CDR3nt: TGCAGCGTTGTTGGTCCCGGCGGAGGGCCTGGGGCCAACGTCCTGACTTTC
d_gene: .
abundance: .
j_gene: TRBJ2-6
v_gene: TRBV29-1

CDR3aa: CASSLSQGHPNYGYTF
CDR3nt: TGTGCCAGCAGCTTGAGCCAGGGGCACCCTAACTATGGCTACACCTTC
d_gene: .
abundance: many
j_gene: TRBJ1-2
v_gene: TRBV7-2

CDR3aa: CASSFPGGGEQYF
CDR3nt: TGTGCCAGCAGTTTTCCCGGGGGCGGCGAGCAGTACTTC
d_gene: .
abundance: .
j_gene: TRBJ2-7
v_gene: TRBV12-3/TRBV12-4

CDR3aa: CASSQNRAGGADTQYF
CDR3nt: TGTGCCAGCAGTCAAAACCGCGCAGGGGGGGCAGATACGCAGTATTTT
d_gene: .
abundance: .
j_gene: TRBJ2-3
v_gene: TRBV6-6

CDR3aa: CASSLGASGADTQYF
CDR3nt: TGTGCCAGCAGCTTAGGGGCTAGCGGGGCAGATACGCAGTATTTT
d_gene: TRBD2
abundance: .
j_gene: TRBJ2-3
v_gene: TRBV7-2

CDR3aa: CASSYPLPREAQPQHF
CDR3nt: TGTGCCAGCAGTTACCCTCTCCCCAGGGAGGCACAGCCCCAGCATTTT
d_gene: .
abundance: few
j_gene: TRBJ1-5
v_gene: TRBV6-2/TRBV6-3

CDR3aa: CASSAFSGEQFF
CDR3nt: TGTGCCAGCAGTGCATTTAGCGGGGAGCAGTTCTTC
d_gene: TRBD2
abundance: .
j_gene: TRBJ2-1
v_gene: TRBV6-2/TRBV6-3

CDR3aa: CASSLGGGQERVYGYTF
CDR3nt: TGTGCCAGCAGCTTGGGGGGGGGACAGGAGAGGGTCTATGGCTACACCTTC
d_gene: TRBD1
abundance: few
j_gene: TRBJ1-2
v_gene: TRBV7-9

CDR3aa: CASSQVARNTGELFF
CDR3nt: TGCGCCAGCAGCCAAGTTGCTAGAAACACCGGGGAGCTGTTTTTT
d_gene: .
abundance: .
j_gene: TRBJ2-2
v_gene: TRBV4-1

CDR3aa: CASSLPQGQTQYF
CDR3nt: TGTGCCAGCAGTTTACCCCAGGGGCAAACGCAGTATTTT
d_gene: .
abundance: .
j_gene: TRBJ2-3
v_gene: TRBV12-3/TRBV12-4

CDR3aa: CASSGEMNTEAFF
CDR3nt: TGTGCTAGTTCCGGGGAGATGAACACTGAAGCTTTCTTT
d_gene: .
abundance: few
j_gene: TRBJ1-1
v_gene: TRBV12-5

CDR3aa: CASSVGATGTGNSPLHF
CDR3nt: TGTGCCAGCAGCGTGGGAGCTACCGGGACAGGGAATTCACCCCTCCACTTT
d_gene: TRBD1
abundance: .
j_gene: TRBJ1-6
v_gene: TRBV9

CDR3aa: CASKGGQETQYF
CDR3nt: TGTGCCAGCAAGGGGGGCCAAGAGACCCAGTACTTC
d_gene: .
abundance: few
j_gene: TRBJ2-5
v_gene: TRBV12-3/TRBV12-4

CDR3aa: CASSQTTTSTDTQYF
CDR3nt: TGTGCCAGCAGTCAAACGACAACTAGCACAGATACGCAGTATTTT
d_gene: .
abundance: .
j_gene: TRBJ2-3
v_gene: TRBV28

CDR3aa: CASSFTSSALFAYEQYF
CDR3nt: TGTGCCAGCAGTTTTACGTCATCAGCCCTTTTCGCCTACGAGCAGTACTTC
d_gene: .
abundance: once
j_gene: TRBJ2-7
v_gene: TRBV12-3/TRBV12-4

CDR3aa: CASSPSLGDTYYEQYF
CDR3nt: TGTGCCAGCAGTCCTTCTCTAGGGGACACCTACTACGAGCAGTACTTC
d_gene: .
abundance: .
j_gene: TRBJ2-7
v_gene: TRBV27

CDR3aa: CASSPRDRGRTEAFF
CDR3nt: TGTGCCAGTAGCCCTCGGGACAGGGGAAGGACTGAAGCTTTCTTT
d_gene: TRBD1
abundance: few
j_gene: TRBJ1-1
v_gene: TRBV19

CDR3aa: CSARDYRGAGNTEAFF
CDR3nt: TGCAGTGCTAGAGATTATCGAGGTGCAGGGAACACTGAAGCTTTCTTT
d_gene: .
abundance: many
j_gene: TRBJ1-1
v_gene: TRBV20-1

CDR3aa: CASSDRGDPGWPGYTF
CDR3nt: TGTGCCAGCAGCGATAGGGGGGACCCTGGCTGGCCTGGCTACACCTTC
d_gene: .
abundance: few
j_gene: TRBJ1-2
v_gene: TRBV7-9

CDR3aa: CATDLAGPPREQFF
CDR3nt: TGTGCCACGGATCTAGCGGGCCCCCCGAGGGAGCAGTTCTTC
d_gene: TRBD2
abundance: .
j_gene: TRBJ2-1
v_gene: TRBV19

CDR3aa: CASSLGGANNEQFF
CDR3nt: TGTGCCAGCAGCTTGGGCGGGGCCAACAATGAGCAGTTCTTC
d_gene: .
abundance: .
j_gene: TRBJ2-1
v_gene: TRBV5-4

CDR3aa: CASSLKYEQYF
CDR3nt: TGTGCCAGCAGCTTAAAATACGAGCAGTACTTC
d_gene: .
abundance: .
j_gene: TRBJ2-7
v_gene: TRBV5-6

CDR3aa: CASSYSNPDTQYF
CDR3nt: TGTGCCAGCAGTTACTCGAATCCCGATACGCAGTATTTT
d_gene: .
abundance: few
j_gene: TRBJ2-3
v_gene: TRBV6-6

CDR3aa: CASSFRPARAVTAEAFF
CDR3nt: TGTGCCAGCAGTTTCCGACCCGCGAGGGCCGTTACCGCAGAAGCTTTCTTT
d_gene: .
abundance: .
j_gene: TRBJ1-1
v_gene: TRBV28

CDR3aa: CASSHTGGGRDEQFF
CDR3nt: TGTGCCAGCAGCCACACAGGGGGCGGTAGGGATGAGCAGTTCTTC
d_gene: TRBD1
abundance: .
j_gene: TRBJ2-1
v_gene: TRBV7-3

CDR3aa: CASTGGRFGYTF
CDR3nt: TGTGCCAGCACAGGGGGCCGATTTGGCTACACCTTC
d_gene: TRBD1
abundance: few
j_gene: TRBJ1-2
v_gene: TRBV6-1

CDR3aa: CASSLEVNTEAFF
CDR3nt: TGTGCCAGCAGCTTAGAAGTGAACACTGAAGCTTTCTTT
d_gene: .
abundance: many
j_gene: TRBJ1-1
v_gene: TRBV7-2

CDR3aa: CASSLAGGPNYGYTF
CDR3nt: TGTGCCAGCAGCCTGGCGGGGGGACCAAACTATGGCTACACCTTC
d_gene: .
abundance: .
j_gene: TRBJ1-2
v_gene: TRBV7-8

CDR3aa: CASSSAVSTYEQYF
CDR3nt: TGTGCCAGCAGTTCTGCGGTTTCGACCTACGAGCAGTACTTC
d_gene: .
abundance: once
j_gene: TRBJ2-7
v_gene: TRBV12-3/TRBV12-4

CDR3aa: CASIPGQGAYEQYF
CDR3nt: TGTGCCAGCATCCCGGGACAGGGGGCTTACGAGCAGTACTTC
d_gene: TRBD1
abundance: many
j_gene: TRBJ2-7
v_gene: TRBV12-3/TRBV12-4

CDR3aa: CATSRPQGSPNIQYF
CDR3nt: TGTGCCACCAGCAGACCACAGGGTTCCCCTAACATTCAGTACTTC
d_gene: .
abundance: few
j_gene: TRBJ2-4
v_gene: TRBV15

CDR3aa: CASSQTGLEGGPYEQFF
CDR3nt: TGCGCCAGCAGCCAAACCGGCCTGGAGGGGGGGCCCTATGAGCAGTTCTTC
d_gene: .
abundance: few
j_gene: TRBJ2-1
v_gene: TRBV4-3

CDR3aa: CASSPFPGTGDGTQYF
CDR3nt: TGTGCCAGCAGCCCGTTCCCCGGGACAGGGGACGGGACCCAGTACTTC
d_gene: TRBD1
abundance: .
j_gene: TRBJ2-5
v_gene: TRBV7-6

CDR3aa: CASRLLGQANGYTF
CDR3nt: TGTGCCAGCAGGCTACTGGGACAGGCAAATGGCTACACCTTC
d_gene: TRBD1
abundance: few
j_gene: TRBJ1-2
v_gene: TRBV12-3/TRBV12-4

CDR3aa: CASRLEGMVNIQYF
CDR3nt: TGTGCCAGCAGGCTAGAGGGGATGGTAAACATTCAGTACTTC
d_gene: .
abundance: few
j_gene: TRBJ2-4
v_gene: TRBV6-2/TRBV6-3